The 6 T cell receptor beta chains presented below share a single source sample, sequenced in a study of T cells in Graves' hyperthyroidism and ophthalmopathy. TCR beta CDR3 regions were amplified from RNA. Using the HTBI primer set, a first-round RT-PCR was run on the TCR CDR3. Each CDR3 protein is one row after TCRdb ran MiXCR on the multiplex PCR reads. In the table there are about 350,000 distinct CDR3 sequences, around 13% of which are singletons. The sample consisted of blood. The receptors derive from a woman under 40 with Graves' hyperthyroidism.

This clonotype was recorded at least ten times. The V and J genes are TRBV29-1 and TRBJ2-5; maybe TRBD2 (6 bases). Trimming removed 4 bases at V and 4 bases at J, with 13 bases between. CDR1 and CDR2 (germline): SQVTM, ANQGSEA. The CDR3 is made up of 13 amino acids. CDR3 nucleotide sequence: TGCAGCGTTGTCCCCGGGAGTGGAGAGACCCAGTACTTC. Protein: CSVVPGSGETQYF.

This clonotype was detected only a few times. The rearrangement uses TRBV6-5 and TRBJ1-2; 11 bases are shared with TRBD1. The ends lost 5 bases at V and 6 bases at J; junction bases unmatched: 5. Germline V gene sequence: CDR1 MNHEY, CDR2 SVGAGI. The CDR3 extends over 14 amino acids. In DNA, the CDR3 is TGTGCCAGCAGTAGGGACAGGGGGGCCCATGGCTACACCTTC. Protein product: CASSRDRGAHGYTF.

This chain uses TRBV27 with TRBJ1-6, with TRBD1 identical over 7 bases. In germline, CDR1 is MNHEY, CDR2 SMNVEV (reference sequence). V shed 5 bases and J 10 bases; nucleotides not matched to a gene: 20. The CDR3 extends over 18 amino acids. The CDR3 nucleotides read TGTGCCAGCAGTCCCCGACGGGGGCCGGGACCCAGGGGGTCACCCCTCCACTTT. Translation: CASSPRRGPGPRGSPLHF.

The chain joins TRBV19 to TRBJ2-7; TRBD1 aligns across 7 bases. The J segment lost 4 bases and the V segment lost 9 bases, leaving 6 bases of the junction unmatched. The V gene's germline CDR1 is LNHDA and CDR2 SQIVND (reference sequence). The CDR3 consists of 12 residues. CDR3 loop: CASQGVGYEQYF. The CDR3 coding sequence is TGTGCCAGCCAGGGGGTTGGTTACGAGCAGTACTTC. Using reference TRBV19 and TRBJ2-7 for the parts outside the CDR3, the full variable domain is DGGITQSPKYLFRKEGQNVTLSCEQNLNHDAMYWYRQDPGQGLRLIYYSQIVNDFQKGDIAEGYSVSREKKESFPLTVTSAQKNPTAFYLCASQGVGYEQYFGPGTRLTVT.

Regarding this clonotype: A much larger clonotype is one base distant, so this may be a read error. The chain uses TRBV20-1 and TRBJ2-5, with 8 positions matching TRBD1. The CDR3 runs to 12 residues. The germline V gene encodes CDR1 DFQATT and CDR2 SNEGSKA (reference sequence). The CDR3 reads CSARVQGESQYF. The CDR3 DNA is TGCAGTGCTAGAGTACAGGGGGAGAGCCAGTACTTC.

The rearrangement joins TRBV5-1 to TRBJ1-1; 9 positions match TRBD1. The CDR3 extends over 13 amino acids. Per germline, CDR1 SGHRS and CDR2 YFSETQ. The V segment lost 3 bases and the J segment 6 bases; nucleotides outside the gene matches: 3. In DNA form, the CDR3 reads TGCGCCAGCAGCTGGGGACAGGGCGCTGAAGCTTTCTTT. Protein product: CASSWGQGAEAFF.